This TCR beta chain was identified in a study of shared clonotypes between healthy human individuals. Across the whole study: The plates for each donor numbered three CD4 naive, three CD4 memory, two CD8 naive and one CD8 memory.

The CDR3 has 13 amino acids. V was shortened by 10 bases and J by 2 bases, with 11 bases between the two germline ends. Germline V CDR1 and CDR2: SNHLY, FYNNEI. Selected positively for CCR7 and CD45RO-negative, naive CD8 cells excluded terminally differentiated effector memory CD45RA+ cells. This clone was detected once. Original methodology: Filtering differed since immunoSEQ provided only junctions, with no quality scores. Sequencing used immunoSEQ multiplex PCR; TCRdb keeps in-frame clones, though not all of them. V and J calls and clone size come straight from that table; D and trimming were deduced from the DNA. The table shows about 1,800,000 clones, with about 95% occurring only once.

The sequenced sample consisted of naive CD8+ T cells sorted from blood. The receptor was isolated from a man younger than 35 in good health. This chain connects TRBV2 to TRBJ2-2; a weak D match, TRBD2 (5 bases). CDR3 protein: CATTEGNTGELFF. The CDR3 DNA reads TGTGCCACCACCGAGGGTAACACCGGGGAGCTGTTTTTT. The full variable domain, with the rest looked up from reference TRBV2 and TRBJ2-2, is EPEVTQTPSHQVTQMGQEVILRCVPISNHLYFYWYRQILGQKVEFLVSFYNNEISEKSEIFDDQFSVERPDGSNFTLKIRSTKLEDSAMYFCATTEGNTGELFFGEGSRLTVL.